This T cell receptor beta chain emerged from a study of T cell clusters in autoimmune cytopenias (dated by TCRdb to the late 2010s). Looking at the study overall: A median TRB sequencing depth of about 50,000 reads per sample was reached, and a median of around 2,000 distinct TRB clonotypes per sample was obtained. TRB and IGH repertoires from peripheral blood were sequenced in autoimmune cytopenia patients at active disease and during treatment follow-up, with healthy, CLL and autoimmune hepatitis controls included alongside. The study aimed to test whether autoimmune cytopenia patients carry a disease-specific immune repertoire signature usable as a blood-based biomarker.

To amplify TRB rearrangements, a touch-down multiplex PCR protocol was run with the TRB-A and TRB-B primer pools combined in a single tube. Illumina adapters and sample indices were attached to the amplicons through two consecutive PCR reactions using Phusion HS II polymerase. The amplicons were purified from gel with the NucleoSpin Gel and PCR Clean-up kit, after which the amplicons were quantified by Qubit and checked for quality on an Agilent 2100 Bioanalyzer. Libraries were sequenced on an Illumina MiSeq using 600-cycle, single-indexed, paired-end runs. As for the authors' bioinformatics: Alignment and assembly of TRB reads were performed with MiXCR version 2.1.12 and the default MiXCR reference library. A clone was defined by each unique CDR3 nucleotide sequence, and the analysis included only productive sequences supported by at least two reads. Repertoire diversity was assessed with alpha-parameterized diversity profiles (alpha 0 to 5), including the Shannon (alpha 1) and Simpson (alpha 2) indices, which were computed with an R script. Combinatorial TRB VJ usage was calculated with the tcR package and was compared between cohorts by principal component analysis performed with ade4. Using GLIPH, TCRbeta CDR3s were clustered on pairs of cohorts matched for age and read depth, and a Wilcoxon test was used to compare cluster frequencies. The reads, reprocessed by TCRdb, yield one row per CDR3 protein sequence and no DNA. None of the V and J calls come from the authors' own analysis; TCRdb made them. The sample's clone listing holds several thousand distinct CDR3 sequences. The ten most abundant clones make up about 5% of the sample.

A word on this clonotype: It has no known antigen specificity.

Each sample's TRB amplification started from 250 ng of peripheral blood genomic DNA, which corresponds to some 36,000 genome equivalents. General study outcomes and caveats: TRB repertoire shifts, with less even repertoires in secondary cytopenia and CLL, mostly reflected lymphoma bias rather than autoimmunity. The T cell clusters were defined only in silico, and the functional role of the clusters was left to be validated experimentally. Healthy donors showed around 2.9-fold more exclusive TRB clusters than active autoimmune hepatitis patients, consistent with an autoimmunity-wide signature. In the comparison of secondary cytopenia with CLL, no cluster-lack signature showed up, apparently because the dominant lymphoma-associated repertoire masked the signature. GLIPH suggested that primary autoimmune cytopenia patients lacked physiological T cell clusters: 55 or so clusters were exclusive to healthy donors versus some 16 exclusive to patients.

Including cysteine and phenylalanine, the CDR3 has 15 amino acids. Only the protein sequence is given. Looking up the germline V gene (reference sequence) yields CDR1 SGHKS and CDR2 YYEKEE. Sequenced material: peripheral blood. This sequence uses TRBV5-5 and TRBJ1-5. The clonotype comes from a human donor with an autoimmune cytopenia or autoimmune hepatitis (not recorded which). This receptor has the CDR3 CASSLVGYSNQPQHF.